This T cell receptor (beta chain) was found in a study of early T cells in non-severe SARS-CoV-2 infection. Across the whole study: The chains were unpaired, and the sequenced material was bulk RNA from unsorted whole blood.

The CDR3 spans 14 residues. Germline V lookup: CDR1 LGHDT, CDR2 YNNKEL (reference sequence). Trimming took 2 bases from V and 0 from J, leaving 7 bases between them. Attachment of unique molecular identifiers was made to individual cDNA molecules. Via MiXCR, TCRdb re-called the 5' RACE reads, giving one row per CDR3 protein. Counted here are about 49,000 distinct CDR3 sequences, around 4% occurring once; the ten biggest clones make up 6%. This clonotype was found a few times. Its specificity is unknown. Findings and caveats of the study: Private and CD4 specificities were missed by VDJdb matching, skewed to anti-spike CD8.

This chain uses TRBV3-1 with TRBJ1-1; no reliable D call. Sequencing used whole blood. The TCR was taken from an adult who was a healthcare worker with PCR-confirmed SARS-CoV-2 infection or an uninfected control (not recorded which). CDR3 DNA: TGTGCCAGCAGCCAACGAATAATGAACACTGAAGCTTTCTTT. It encodes CASSQRIMNTEAFF.